These T cell receptor beta chains were read from a single sample in a study of cytomegalovirus exposure and HLA in healthy donors. Some clones are missing from TCRdb's copy, which holds only in-frame ones; the method was immunoSEQ multiplex PCR. This table holds roughly 160,000 clones, about 82% found once. Specimen: PBMCs. All receptors come from a woman aged 25 to 39 in good health and CMV-seropositive. Both conserved end residues are part of each CDR3. A D gene is named only where the DNA matches it firmly. Not all rows give a size; the values are once, few, many and, for expanded clones, a class.

clone_size j_call v_call d_call cdr3_aa cdr3_nt
. TRBJ1-3 TRBV5-8 TRBD1 CASSLLQGARGNTIYF TGTGCCAGCAGCTTATTACAGGGGGCACGGGGAAACACCATATATTTT
few TRBJ2-7 TRBV19 . CASCAPTRGNFWVTSYEQYF TGTGCCAGTTGTGCCCCCACTCGCGGAAACTTCTGGGTTACGTCCTACGAGCAGTACTTC
. TRBJ1-4 TRBV9 TRBD1 CASSVIGTGDEKLFF TGTGCCAGCAGCGTTATCGGGACAGGGGATGAAAAACTGTTTTTT
. TRBJ2-7 TRBV9 TRBD1 CASSSTGTGTYEQYF TGTGCCAGCAGCTCCACCGGGACAGGCACTTACGAGCAGTACTTC
. TRBJ1-1 TRBV9 . CASSVSQGTEAFF TGTGCCAGCAGCGTGTCACAGGGCACTGAAGCTTTCTTT
. TRBJ1-5 TRBV5-5 . CASSPASNQPQHF TGTGCCAGCAGCCCCGCGAGCAATCAGCCCCAGCATTTT
medium-sized TRBJ2-3 TRBV7-3 . CASSHTSPHTDTQYF TGTGCCAGCAGCCACACTAGCCCCCACACAGATACGCAGTATTTT
. TRBJ2-2 TRBV7-2 . CASSFGQALNTGELFF TGTGCCAGCAGCTTTGGCCAGGCACTGAACACCGGGGAGCTGTTTTTT
. TRBJ2-7 TRBV12-5 . CASGLWTAGIHEQYF TGTGCTAGTGGTTTGTGGACTGCCGGGATCCACGAGCAGTACTTC
. TRBJ2-3 TRBV4-3 TRBD2 CASSQDIAGGLIGITDTQYF TGCGCCAGCAGCCAAGATATAGCGGGGGGCCTAATTGGGATCACAGATACGCAGTATTTT
. TRBJ1-1 TRBV2 TRBD1 CASGGTGGTEAFF TGTGCCAGCGGGGGGACAGGGGGCACTGAAGCTTTCTTT
. TRBJ1-3 TRBV2 TRBD1 CASRGGRVAGNTIYF TGTGCCAGCAGAGGGGGCCGGGTGGCAGGAAACACCATATATTTT